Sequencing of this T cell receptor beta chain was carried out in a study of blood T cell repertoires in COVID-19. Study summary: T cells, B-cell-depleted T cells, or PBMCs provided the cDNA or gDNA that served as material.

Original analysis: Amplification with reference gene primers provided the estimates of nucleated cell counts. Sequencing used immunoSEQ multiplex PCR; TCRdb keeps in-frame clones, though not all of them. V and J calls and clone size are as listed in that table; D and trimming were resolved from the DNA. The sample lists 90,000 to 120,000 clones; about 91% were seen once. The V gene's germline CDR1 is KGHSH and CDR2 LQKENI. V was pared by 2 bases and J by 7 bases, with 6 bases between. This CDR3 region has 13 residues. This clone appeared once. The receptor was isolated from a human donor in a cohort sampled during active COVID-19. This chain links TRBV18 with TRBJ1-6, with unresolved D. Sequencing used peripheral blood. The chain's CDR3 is CASSPAENSPLHF. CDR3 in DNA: TGTGCCAGCTCACCAGCGGAAAATTCACCCCTCCACTTT. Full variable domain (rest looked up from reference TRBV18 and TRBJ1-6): NAGVMQNPRHLVRRRGQEARLRCSPMKGHSHVYWYRQLPEEGLKFMVYLQKENIIDESGMPKERFSAEFPKEGPSILRIQQVVRGDSAAYFCASSPAENSPLHFGNGTRLTVT.